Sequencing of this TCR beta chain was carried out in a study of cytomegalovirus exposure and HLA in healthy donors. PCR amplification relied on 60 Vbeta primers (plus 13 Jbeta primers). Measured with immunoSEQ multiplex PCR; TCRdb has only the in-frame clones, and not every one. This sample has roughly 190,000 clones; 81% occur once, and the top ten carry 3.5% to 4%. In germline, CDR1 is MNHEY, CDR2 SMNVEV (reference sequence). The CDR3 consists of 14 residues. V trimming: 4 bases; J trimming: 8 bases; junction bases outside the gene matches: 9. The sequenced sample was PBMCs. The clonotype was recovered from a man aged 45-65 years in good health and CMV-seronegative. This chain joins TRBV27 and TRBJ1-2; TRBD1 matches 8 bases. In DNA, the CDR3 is TGTGCCAGCAGTTCCCCAGGGGGCGGGTGGGGCTACACCTTC. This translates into CASSSPGGGWGYTF.